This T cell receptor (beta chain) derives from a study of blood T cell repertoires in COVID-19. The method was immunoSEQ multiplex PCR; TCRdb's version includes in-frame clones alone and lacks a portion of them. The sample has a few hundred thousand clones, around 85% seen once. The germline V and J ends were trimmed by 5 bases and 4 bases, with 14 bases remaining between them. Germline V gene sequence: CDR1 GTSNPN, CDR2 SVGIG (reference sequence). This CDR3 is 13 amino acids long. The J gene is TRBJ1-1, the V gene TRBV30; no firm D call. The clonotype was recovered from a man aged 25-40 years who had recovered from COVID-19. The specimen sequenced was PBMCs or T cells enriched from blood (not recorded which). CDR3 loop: CAWGTARGTEAFF. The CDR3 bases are TGTGCCTGGGGTACCGCTCGGGGCACTGAAGCTTTCTTT. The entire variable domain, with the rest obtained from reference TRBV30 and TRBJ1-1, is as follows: SQTIHQWPATLVQPVGSPLSLECTVEGTSNPNLYWYRQAAGRGLQLLFYSVGIGQISSEVPQNLSASRPQDRQFILSSKKLLLSDSGFYLCAWGTARGTEAFFGQGTRLTVV.